Sequencing of this T cell receptor beta chain was carried out in a study of neurological immune-mediated disorders. This clonotype was picked up many times. V shed 3 bases and J shed 7 bases, with 12 bases lying between them. The CDR3 contains 13 residues. CDR1 and CDR2 from the germline V gene are SGHTA and FQGNSA. MiXCR, run by TCRdb on the 5' RACE reads, gives a single entry per CDR3 protein. The sample consists of under 70,000 distinct CDR3 sequences, 3% to 3.5% of them appearing once. The receptor comes from a woman in her sixties with multiple sclerosis. The chain employs TRBV7-2 and TRBJ1-1; D is ambiguous. Sequencing input: PBMCs. The CDR3 DNA sequence: TGTGCCAGCAGCTTTAGCAGGATAGATGAAGCTTTCTTT. Translation: CASSFSRIDEAFF. Using reference TRBV7-2 and TRBJ1-1 for the parts outside the CDR3, the full variable domain is GAGVSQSPSNKVTEKGKDVELRCDPISGHTALYWYRQSLGQGLEFLIYFQGNSAPDKSGLPSDRFSAERTGGSVSTLTIQRTQQEDSAVYLCASSFSRIDEAFFGQGTRLTVV.